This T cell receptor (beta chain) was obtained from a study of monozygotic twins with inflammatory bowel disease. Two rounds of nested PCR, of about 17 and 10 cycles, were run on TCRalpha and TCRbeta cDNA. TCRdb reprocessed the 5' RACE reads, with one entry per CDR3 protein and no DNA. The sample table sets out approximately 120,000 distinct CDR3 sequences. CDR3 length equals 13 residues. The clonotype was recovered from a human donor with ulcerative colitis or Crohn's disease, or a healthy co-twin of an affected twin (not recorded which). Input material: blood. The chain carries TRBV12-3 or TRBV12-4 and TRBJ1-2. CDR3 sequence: CTSSLGANYGYTF.